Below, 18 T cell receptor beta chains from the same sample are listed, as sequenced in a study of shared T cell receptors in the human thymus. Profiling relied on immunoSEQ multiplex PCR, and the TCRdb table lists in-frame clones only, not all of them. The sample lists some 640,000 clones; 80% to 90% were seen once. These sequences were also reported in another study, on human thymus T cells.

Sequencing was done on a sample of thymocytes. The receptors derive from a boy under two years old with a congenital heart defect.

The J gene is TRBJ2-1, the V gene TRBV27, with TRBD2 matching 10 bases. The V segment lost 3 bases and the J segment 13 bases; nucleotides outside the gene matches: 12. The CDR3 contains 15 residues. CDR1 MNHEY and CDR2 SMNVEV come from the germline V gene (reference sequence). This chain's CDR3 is CASSFEREGRLPQFF. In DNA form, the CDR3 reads TGTGCCAGCAGTTTTGAGCGGGAGGGCCGACTTCCCCAGTTCTTC.

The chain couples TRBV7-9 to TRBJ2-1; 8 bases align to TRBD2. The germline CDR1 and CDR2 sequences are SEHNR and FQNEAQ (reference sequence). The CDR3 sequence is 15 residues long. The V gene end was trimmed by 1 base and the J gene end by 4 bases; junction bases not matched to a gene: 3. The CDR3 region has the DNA TGTGCCAGCAGCTTAGTAGAGCGGGAGTACAATGAGCAGTTCTTC. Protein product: CASSLVEREYNEQFF. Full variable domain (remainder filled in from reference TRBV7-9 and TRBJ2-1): DTGVSQNPRHKITKRGQNVTFRCDPISEHNRLYWYRQTLGQGPEFLTYFQNEAQLEKSRLLSDRFSAERPKGSFSTLEIQRTEQGDSAMYLCASSLVEREYNEQFFGPGTRLTVL.

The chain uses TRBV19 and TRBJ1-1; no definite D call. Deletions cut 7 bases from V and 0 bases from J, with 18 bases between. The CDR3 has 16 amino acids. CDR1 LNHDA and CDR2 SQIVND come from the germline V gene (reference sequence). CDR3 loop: CASIETWAGMNTEAFF. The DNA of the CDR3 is TGTGCCAGTATAGAGACTTGGGCGGGGATGAACACTGAAGCTTTCTTT.

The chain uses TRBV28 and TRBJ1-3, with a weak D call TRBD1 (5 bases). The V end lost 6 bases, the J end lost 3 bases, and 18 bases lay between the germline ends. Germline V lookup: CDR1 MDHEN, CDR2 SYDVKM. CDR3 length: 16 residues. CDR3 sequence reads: CASSYTQGRFGNTIYF. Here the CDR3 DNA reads TGTGCCAGCAGCTACACTCAGGGTCGCTTTGGAAACACCATATATTTT.

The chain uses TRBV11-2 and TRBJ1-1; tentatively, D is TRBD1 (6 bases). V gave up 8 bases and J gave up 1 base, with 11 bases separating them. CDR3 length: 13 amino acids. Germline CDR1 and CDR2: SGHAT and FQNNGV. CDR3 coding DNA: TGTGCCAGCCCACAGGGAAGGAACACTGAAGCTTTCTTT. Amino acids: CASPQGRNTEAFF.

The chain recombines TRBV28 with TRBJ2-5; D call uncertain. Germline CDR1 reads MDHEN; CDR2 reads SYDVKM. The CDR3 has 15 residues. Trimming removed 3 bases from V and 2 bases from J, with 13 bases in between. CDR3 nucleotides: TGTGCCAGCAGTTTCCGGGTCCAACTTCAAGAGACCCAGTACTTC. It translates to CASSFRVQLQETQYF.

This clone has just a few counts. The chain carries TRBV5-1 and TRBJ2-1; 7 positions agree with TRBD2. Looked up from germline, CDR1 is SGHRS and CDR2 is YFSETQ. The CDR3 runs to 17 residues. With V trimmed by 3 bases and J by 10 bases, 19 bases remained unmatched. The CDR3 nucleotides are TGCGCCAGCAGCTCCACTAGCGAGTACCGGGGCCCGCGGGAGCAGTTCTTC. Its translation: CASSSTSEYRGPREQFF. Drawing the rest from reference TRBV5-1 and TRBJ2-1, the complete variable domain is KAGVTQTPRYLIKTRGQQVTLSCSPISGHRSVSWYQQTPGQGLQFLFEYFSETQRNKGNFPGRFSGRQFSNSRSEMNVSTLELGDSALYLCASSSTSEYRGPREQFFGPGTRLTVL.

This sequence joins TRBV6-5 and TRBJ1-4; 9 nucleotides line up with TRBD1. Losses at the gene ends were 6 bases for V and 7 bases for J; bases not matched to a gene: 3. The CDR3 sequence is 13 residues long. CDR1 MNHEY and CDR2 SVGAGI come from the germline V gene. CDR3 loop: CASRGQGGEKLFF. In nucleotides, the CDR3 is TGTGCCAGCAGGGGACAGGGAGGTGAAAAACTGTTTTTT.

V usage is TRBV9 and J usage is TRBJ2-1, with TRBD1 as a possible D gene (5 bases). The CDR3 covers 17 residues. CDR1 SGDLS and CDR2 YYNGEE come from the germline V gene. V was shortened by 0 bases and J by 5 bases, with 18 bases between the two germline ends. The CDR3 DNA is TGTGCCAGCAGCGTAGTACCATCCAGGGTACCAGACAATGAGCAGTTCTTC. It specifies CASSVVPSRVPDNEQFF.

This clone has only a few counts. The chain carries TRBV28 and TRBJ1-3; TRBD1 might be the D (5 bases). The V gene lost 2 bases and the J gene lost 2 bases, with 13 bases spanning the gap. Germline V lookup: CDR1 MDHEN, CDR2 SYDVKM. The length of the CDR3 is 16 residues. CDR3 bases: TGTGCCAGCAGTTTAGGCCAGGGTTTCGCTGGAAACACCATATATTTT. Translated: CASSLGQGFAGNTIYF.

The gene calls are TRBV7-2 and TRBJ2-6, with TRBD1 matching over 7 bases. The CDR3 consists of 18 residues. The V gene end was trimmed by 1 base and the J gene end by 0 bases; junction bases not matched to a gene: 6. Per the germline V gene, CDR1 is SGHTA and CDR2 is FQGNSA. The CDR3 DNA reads TGTGCCAGCAGCTTAGTAGTAGGGGGCGCCTCTGGGGCCAACGTCCTGACTTTC. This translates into CASSLVVGGASGANVLTF. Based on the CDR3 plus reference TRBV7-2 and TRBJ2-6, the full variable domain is GAGVSQSPSNKVTEKGKDVELRCDPISGHTALYWYRQSLGQGLEFLIYFQGNSAPDKSGLPSDRFSAERTGGSVSTLTIQRTQQEDSAVYLCASSLVVGGASGANVLTFGAGSRLTVL.

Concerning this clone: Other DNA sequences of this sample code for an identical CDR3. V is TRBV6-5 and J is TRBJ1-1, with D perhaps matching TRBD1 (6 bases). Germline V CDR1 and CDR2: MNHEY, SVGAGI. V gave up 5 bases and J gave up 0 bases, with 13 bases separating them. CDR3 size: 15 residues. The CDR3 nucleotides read TGTGCCAGCAGTCTAAACAGGGTATTGAACACTGAAGCTTTCTTT. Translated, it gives CASSLNRVLNTEAFF.

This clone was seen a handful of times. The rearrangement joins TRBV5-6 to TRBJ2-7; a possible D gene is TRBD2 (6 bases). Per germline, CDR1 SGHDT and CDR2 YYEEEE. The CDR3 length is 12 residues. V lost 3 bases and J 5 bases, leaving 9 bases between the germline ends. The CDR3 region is CASSWREDEQYF. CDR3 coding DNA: TGTGCCAGCAGCTGGAGGGAGGACGAGCAGTACTTC.

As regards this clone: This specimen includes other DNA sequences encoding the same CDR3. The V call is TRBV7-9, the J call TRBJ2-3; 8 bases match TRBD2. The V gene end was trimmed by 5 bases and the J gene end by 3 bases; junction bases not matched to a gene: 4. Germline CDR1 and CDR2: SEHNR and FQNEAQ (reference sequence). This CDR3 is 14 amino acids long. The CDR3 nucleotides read TGTGCCAGCAGCCCCCCGGGGGGGACAGATACGCAGTATTTT. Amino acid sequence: CASSPPGGTDTQYF.

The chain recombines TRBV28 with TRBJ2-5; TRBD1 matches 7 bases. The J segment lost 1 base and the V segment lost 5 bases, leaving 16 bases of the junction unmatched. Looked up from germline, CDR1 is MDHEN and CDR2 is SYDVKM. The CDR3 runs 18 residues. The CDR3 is CASSPPYGTVTTQETQYF. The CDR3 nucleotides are TGTGCCAGCAGTCCACCTTACGGGACAGTGACTACCCAAGAGACCCAGTACTTC.

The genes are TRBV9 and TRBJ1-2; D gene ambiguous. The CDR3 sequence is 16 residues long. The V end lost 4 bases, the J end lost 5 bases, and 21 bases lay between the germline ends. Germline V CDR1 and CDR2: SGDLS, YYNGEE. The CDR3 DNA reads TGTGCCAGCAGCCCCCGGGAGGGTACGGGGTTTTATGGCTACACCTTC. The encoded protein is CASSPREGTGFYGYTF.

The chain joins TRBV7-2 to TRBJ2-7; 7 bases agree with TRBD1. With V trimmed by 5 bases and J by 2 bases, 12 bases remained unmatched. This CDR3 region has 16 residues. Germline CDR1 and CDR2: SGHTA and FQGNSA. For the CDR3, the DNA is TGTGCCAGCAGCAAAACCCCGGGACAGCTTCCCTACGAGCAGTACTTC. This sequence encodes CASSKTPGQLPYEQYF.

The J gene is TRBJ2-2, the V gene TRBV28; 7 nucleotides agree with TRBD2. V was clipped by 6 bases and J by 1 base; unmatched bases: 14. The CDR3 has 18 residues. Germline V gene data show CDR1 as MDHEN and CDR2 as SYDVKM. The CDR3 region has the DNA TGTGCCAGCAGATCCTCGATGGGCGGGAGAGGGAACACCGGGGAGCTGTTTTTT. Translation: CASRSSMGGRGNTGELFF.